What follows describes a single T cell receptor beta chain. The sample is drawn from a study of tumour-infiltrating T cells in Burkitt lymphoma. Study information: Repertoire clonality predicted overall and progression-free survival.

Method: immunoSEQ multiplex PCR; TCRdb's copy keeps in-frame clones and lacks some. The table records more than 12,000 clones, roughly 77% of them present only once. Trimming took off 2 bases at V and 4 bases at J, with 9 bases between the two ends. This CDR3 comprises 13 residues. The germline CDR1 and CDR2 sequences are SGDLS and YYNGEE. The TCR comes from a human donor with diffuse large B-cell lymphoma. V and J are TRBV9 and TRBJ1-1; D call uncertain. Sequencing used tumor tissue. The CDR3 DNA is TGTGCCAGCAGCGTTGAAGAGAGCACTGAAGCTTTCTTT. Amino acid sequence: CASSVEESTEAFF.